The sequence of this T cell receptor beta chain was determined in a study of shared clonotypes between healthy human individuals. Study context: Donors consisted of two women and a few men between 18 and 49.

Germline CDR1 reads SGHAT; CDR2 reads FQNNGV. The CDR3 extends over 13 amino acids. Replicate PCRs from sorted subsets contained roughly 200 ng DNA, which is 31,000 or so T cell genomes. TCRdb's table, derived via immunoSEQ multiplex PCR, lists solely in-frame clones and lacks some. This repertoire shows 2 million to 2.5 million clones, nearly 97% found once; its top ten account for 0.13%. About this clone itself: What it binds is unknown. Sequence at one end of the junction differs from germline and may be a read error.

A CD45RA+ naive subset and a CD45RA-negative memory subset were split from CD4+ cells. Study-wide points: Compared with memory subsets, naive subsets generally had larger estimated richness.

This TCR was sampled from a man younger than 35 in good health. V usage is TRBV11-2 and J usage is TRBJ2-7, with 7 bases aligning to TRBD2. Sequencing was performed on naive CD4+ T cells sorted from blood. Subset given: CD45RA+ positively selected. In DNA form, the CDR3 reads TGTGCCGGCAGCCGCGGGACTACCTACGAGCAGTACTTC. It specifies CAGSRGTTYEQYF.